This T cell receptor (beta chain) was recorded in a study of cytomegalovirus exposure and HLA in healthy donors listed by TCRdb under 2017. For context, the study as a whole: In an earlier analysis of some 550 of the donors, 250 to 300 Gb of sequence data and 90 million to 120 million unique TCR beta sequences from roughly 190 million T cells were reported. Donor age, sex, ethnicity and CMV serostatus were collected together with the repertoire data. The aim of the study was to test whether cataloging public T cell receptors could identify signatures of past pathogen exposure. In the later analysis, no new phenotypic data were used to find candidate immune exposures; instead, reliance was placed on TCR beta sequences and their occurrence across donors. Every repertoire in the discovery cohort had been generated on one and the same sequencing platform. The number of donors typed differed by locus, with about 629-640 for A, B, C, DRB1 and DQB1, 522 for DQA1, about 610 for DPA1, and around 450 for DPB1. Along with the approximately 650-subject first cohort, a separate validation cohort of 120 different subjects was used. In a later genetic analysis, genome-wide SNP genotypes for about 65% of the roughly 700 donors were used, and that subset was treated as a discovery cohort. Five DR-DQ haplotypes were treated as single units for association and clustering because of strong linkage in the cohort. The study combined high-throughput TCR immunosequencing, statistical association of individual TCRs with disease status, and machine learning to predict cytomegalovirus infection status. Class I and class II HLA loci were covered by the typing at four-digit resolution. The T cell repertoires of under 750 subjects were profiled by immunosequencing and related to cytomegalovirus serostatus. An earlier analysis of some 600 of the donors applied high-throughput TCR beta sequencing to assess whether each TCR beta V gene segment acted as functional or pseudogenic. Of the roughly 410 genotyped donors, less than 85% were placed in the genetic ancestry cluster associated with self-reported Caucasian donors. An early release that covered roughly 600 HLA-typed donors contained around 330 gigabases of sequencing data and approximately 85 million unique TCR sequences. A later analysis re-examined previously published TCR beta repertoires from hundreds of donors and added high-resolution HLA genotyping to investigate patterns of TCR occurrence. Across some 400 genotyped donors of the cohort, an average of roughly 200,000 unique TCR beta nucleotide sequences per donor were sequenced, and around 19% of those sequences were non-productive.

A note on this clone: The target of this receptor is not known. Per-base qualities were not stored, and no clone one base away is much larger.

The cohort consisted of approximately 690 healthy bone marrow donors. Cohort members were all nominally healthy when sampled, although unrecorded immune exposures were likely present. The donor tested CMV seropositive, placing the donor among the 250 to 350 seropositive members of the cohort. Each donor provided a peripheral blood sample, and peripheral blood mononuclear cells were used for TCR beta sequencing. Genomic DNA was extracted from the blood cell samples with the Qiagen DNeasy Blood Extraction Kit. The germline ends are 20 bases apart after V is trimmed by 7 bases and J by 11 bases. Including the terminal cysteine and phenylalanine, the CDR3 comprises 13 residues. Of all the DNA, just the CDR3 is kept, 39 bases in frame from base 1. CDR1 and CDR2 (MNHNS, SASEGT) derive from the germline V gene. The investigation overall reported the following: A later genetic analysis reported fewer N-insertions in productive TCRs among donors in an Asian-associated ancestry cluster than the roughly 700-donor mean. In vitro tests confirmed that a few of the cytomegalovirus-associated TCR beta chains recognize cytomegalovirus antigens. Because HLA typing was missing for some donors at each locus, association tests included only the typed subset. A further reported finding was that TCR beta sequences accurately predicted the HLA-A and HLA-B alleles for most subjects in the first cohort. A later analysis found that most CMV-associated TCR beta chains appeared HLA-restricted, with HLA associations seemingly driven largely by CMV exposure. Some 15 rarely observed V segments, including chromosome 9 orphons, were excluded from the earlier analysis of approximately 500 of the donors because counts were too low. The classifier was reported to diagnose cytomegalovirus status with high specificity and sensitivity in both the original and validation cohorts. An earlier analysis of approximately 530 of the donors showed that most TCR beta V segments appeared in productive rearrangements either about 90% or about 30% of the time, which broadly matched IMGT annotations. In a later analysis, TCR association rates were found to vary across HLA loci, with the most associated TCRs seen for DRB1 alleles and the fewest for HLA-C alleles. Correlated functional status among segregating V segments might be attributable to linkage disequilibrium, but an unknown experimental factor could not be ruled out. An association between a missense DCLRE1C variant and V-gene and J-gene trimming of TCR beta chains was found in a later genetic analysis and replicated in an independent cohort. In this cohort, only TCR beta chains were sequenced, and detectable features were limited by the absence of alpha or paired-chain data. The authors suggested that the approach could potentially be generalized to other disease states and immunological phenotypes. In a later analysis, some 17,000 TCR beta sequences were associated with specific HLA alleles at a false discovery rate of 0.05. In a later analysis, HLA-associated TCR beta chains were found to be more clonally expanded and to have lower generation probabilities than equally common non-associated chains. The 87-base-pair reads could not distinguish some IMGT-functional V segments, including TRBV6-2 and TRBV6-3, so those segments were excluded. When HLA alleles, especially DR and DQ, strongly co-occurred, attributing TCR associations to individual alleles was difficult. Presence/absence analyses assumed roughly uniform sequencing depth across donors, an assumption that may not hold. A cluster of highly shared sequence variants was judged likely to be a technical artifact of the sequencing pipeline. According to a later analysis, parvovirus B19, influenza, CMV and Epstein-Barr virus appeared linked to several top co-occurrence clusters. Immune exposure information for the cohort was limited to CMV serostatus. The study gave a list of 150 to 200 TCR beta chains associated with cytomegalovirus. Most TCR sequences were seen in very few donors, while some public TCRs were found in many individuals.

Receptor libraries were prepared by the immunoSEQ multiplex PCR assay. For the multiplex PCR, a mixture combining 60 forward primers for TCR Vbeta segments and 13 reverse primers for TCR Jbeta segments was used. A multiplex PCR assay on genomic DNA amplified the CDR3 region of rearranged TCR beta genes. The Illumina HiSeq System was used to sequence the amplified TCR beta libraries as 87-base-pair reads. On the study's bioinformatics: A later analysis counted about 80 million unique TCR beta chains across the 700 or so repertoires, and roughly 10 million of these chains were shared by at least two donors. Raw reads were error-corrected and collapsed into unique sequences by a nearest-neighbor algorithm in which closely related sequences were merged to remove PCR and sequencing errors. Alignment of CDR3 sequences to IMGT reference sequences was used to assign V, D and J gene segments. Each retained sequence needed at least a six-nucleotide match to both a V gene segment and a J gene segment. Rearrangements were classified as productive when the CDR3 lacked stop codons and remained in frame with V and J, and all other rearrangements were classified as non-productive. CDR3 was defined by IMGT convention, running from the second conserved V-encoded cysteine to the conserved J-encoded phenylalanine. Sequences without an unambiguous match to a single V gene segment were excluded from the earlier analysis of several hundred of the donors. In an earlier analysis of a few hundred of the donors, V segments were called functional above 56.7% productive rearrangements and were called segregating when the between-donor standard deviation exceeded 5%. A statistical classification framework was built for diagnosing cytomegalovirus status from the catalog of TCR beta chain sequences. A later analysis assigned V and J genes by comparing TCR nucleotide sequences with IMGT/GENE-DB human TR gene sequences. A later analysis assigned CDR3 sequences and most-parsimonious VDJ recombination scenarios with the TCRdist pipeline. In a later analysis, each TCR beta chain was defined by its CDR3 amino acid sequence together with its V-gene family, and reads without a unique V-gene family were excluded. A later analysis removed over 500 highly shared, low-generation-probability nucleotide sequences to deal with suspected cross-contamination and a sequencing artifact. In a later analysis, a clonal expansion index for each public chain was calculated from normalized within-repertoire ranks of inferred template counts. In a later analysis, generation probabilities were computed using a VDJ recombination model fitted to out-of-frame rearrangements, and the results were checked against IGoR. In a later analysis, hypergeometric tests were used to score TCR-TCR, TCR-HLA and TCR-CMV co-occurrence, with a repertoire-size bias correction applied to TCR pairs. A later analysis estimated false discovery rates by permuting HLA or CMV assignments 20 times. In a later analysis, co-occurring TCRs were grouped using DBSCAN, and TCRdist sequence similarity was added for clustering within HLA-allele-positive subsets. For co-occurrence clustering, repertoires with fewer than 30,000 or more than 120,000 public chains were excluded, along with four to six repertoires with anomalous nucleotide sharing. TCRdb took over this immuneACCESS table, retaining in-frame rearrangements with V and J assigned. Such tables are incomplete; in checked studies, under half of the missing clones stem from an unresolved V gene, and the remainder is unexplained. V, J and clone size derive from that table, while D and trimming were established from the DNA sequence. Here the sample has roughly 200,000 clones; over 70% occur a single time. The top ten clones comprise less than 3.5% of the sample.

The specimen was PBMCs. The TCR comes from a woman in her fifties or sixties in good health and CMV-seropositive. Recombination joined TRBV6-1 with TRBJ1-1; no D segment can be confidently identified. At the DNA level, the sequence is TGTGCCAGCACCCAAGAGGAGGGATCGGTGGCTTTCTTT. Its coded protein is CASTQEEGSVAFF.